Listed here are 14 T cell receptor beta chains from one sample, sequenced in a study of CD8 T cells in ankylosing spondylitis. TCRdb re-derived calls from the 5' RACE reads in MiXCR, one entry per CDR3 protein. The sample contains around 340,000 distinct CDR3 sequences, approximately 15% of which appear only once. The specimen was blood, either unsorted or a sorted T cell fraction (not recorded which). These receptors came from a male donor with ankylosing spondylitis or in good health (not recorded which).

This clonotype was detected only a few times. This chain connects TRBV20-1 to TRBJ2-3; 12 bases align to TRBD2. V shed 3 bases, J shed 6 bases, and the junction held 7 bases outside the gene matches. The CDR3 covers 15 residues. Germline-derived CDR1 and CDR2 are DFQATT and SNEGSKA (reference sequence). Here the CDR3 reads CSARPLAGGPDTQYF. Written as DNA, the CDR3 is TGCAGTGCTAGGCCTCTAGCGGGAGGGCCCGATACGCAGTATTTT.

This clonotype was detected only a few times. V gene TRBV7-6 combines with J gene TRBJ2-1; TRBD2 aligns across 9 bases. The CDR3 is 18 amino acids. The germline V gene has CDR1 SGHVS and CDR2 FNYEAQ. J lost 0 bases, V lost 4 bases, and 10 bases had no gene match. This CDR3 reads CASSSFKLAGSSYNEQFF. The DNA for the CDR3 is TGTGCCAGCAGCTCCTTTAAGCTAGCGGGGAGCTCCTACAATGAGCAGTTCTTC.

The CDR3 region has the DNA TGTGCCAGCAGCCAAGGGCTAGCGGGCGAAGGCTACAATGAGCAGTTCTTC. Protein: CASSQGLAGEGYNEQFF. J is TRBJ2-1 and V is TRBV4-2; 8 bases line up with TRBD2. Germline CDR1 reads LGHNA; CDR2 reads YNFKEQ. CDR3 length equals 17 residues. Trimming at V came to 1 base and at J to 3 bases, leaving 8 bases not matched to a gene.

This clonotype was seen a handful of times. Here the CDR3 DNA reads TGTGCCAGCAGCCTAAAACAGTCCTACGAGCAGTACTTC. Protein product: CASSLKQSYEQYF. The chain links TRBV12-3 or TRBV12-4 to TRBJ2-7, with no clear D. The CDR3 loop spans 13 amino acids. V lost 6 bases to trimming and J lost 1 base, with 10 bases between them.

This clonotype was picked up a small number of times. The chain combines TRBV30 with TRBJ1-6, with D possibly TRBD1 on 6 matching bases. V was pared by 5 bases and J by 7 bases, with 12 bases between. From germline, CDR1 is GTSNPN and CDR2 SVGIG (reference sequence). This CDR3 comprises 13 residues. The chain's CDR3 is CAWGTSGNSPLHF. CDR3 in DNA: TGTGCCTGGGGGACATCCGGCAATTCACCCCTCCACTTT.

This clonotype showed up just a few times. The V call is TRBV7-9, the J call TRBJ2-2; D gene uncertain. In germline, CDR1 is SEHNR, CDR2 FQNEAQ (reference sequence). The V and J ends lost 0 bases and 6 bases respectively, with 8 bases between them. CDR3 length equals 14 residues. The CDR3 nucleotides are TGTGCCAGCAGCTTAGCGTCGCAGGCCGGGGAGCTGTTTTTT. Protein product: CASSLASQAGELFF.

The chain combines TRBV3-1 with TRBJ2-7; D possibly corresponds to TRBD2 (6 bases). The CDR3 has 14 amino acids. V was trimmed by 1 base and J by 1 base, leaving 8 bases between them. The V gene's germline CDR1 is LGHDT and CDR2 YNNKEL (reference sequence). This CDR3 is CASSQVAASYEQYF. As DNA, the CDR3 is TGTGCCAGCAGCCAAGTAGCGGCTTCCTACGAGCAGTACTTC.

The chain carries TRBV5-6 and TRBJ2-2; possibly TRBD1 for D (6 bases). V shed 2 bases and J shed 6 bases, with 14 bases lying between them. The CDR3 sequence is 15 residues long. CDR1 is SGHDT and CDR2 is YYEEEE in the germline V gene. The CDR3 region is CASSLPDRRPGELFF. For the CDR3, the DNA is TGTGCCAGCAGCTTACCAGACAGGCGTCCCGGGGAGCTGTTTTTT. The full variable domain, completed using reference TRBV5-6 and TRBJ2-2, is DAGVTQSPTHLIKTRGQQVTLRCSPKSGHDTVSWYQQALGQGPQFIFQYYEEEERQRGNFPDRFSGHQFPNYSSELNVNALLLGDSALYLCASSLPDRRPGELFFGEGSRLTVL.

V is TRBV20-1 and J is TRBJ1-1; D unresolved. CDR1 is DFQATT, CDR2 SNEGSKA, per germline (reference sequence). Trimming took off 3 bases at V and 4 bases at J, with 9 bases between the two ends. This CDR3 has 12 residues. CDR3 bases: TGCAGTGCTAGGCCGACAACCACTGAAGCTTTCTTT. Amino acids: CSARPTTTEAFF.

This chain uses TRBV2 with TRBJ1-3; D is unresolved. CDR1 is SNHLY and CDR2 is FYNNEI in the germline V gene. CDR3 length: 13 amino acids. Trimming shortened V by 7 bases and J by 0 bases, and 7 bases separated the two germline ends. The CDR3 spells CASKTGSGNTIYF. The CDR3 DNA is TGTGCCAGCAAGACCGGCTCTGGAAACACCATATATTTT.

This clonotype came up a few times. The chain recombines TRBV29-1 with TRBJ1-4; no definite D call. The CDR3 is 13 residues long. Germline V gene lookup returns CDR1 SQVTM and CDR2 ANQGSEA. Trimming stripped 1 base from V and 10 bases from J, with 13 bases between. The CDR3 spells CSVEGDVGGKLFF. The DNA for the CDR3 is TGCAGCGTTGAAGGCGACGTTGGCGGAAAACTGTTTTTT.

The CDR3 coding sequence is TGCAGCGTCGACAGGGGTTCCCACGAGCAGTACTTC. Translation gives CSVDRGSHEQYF. This chain uses TRBV29-1 with TRBJ2-7; 8 nucleotides match TRBD1. The V and J ends lost 6 bases and 5 bases, in that order; junction bases with no gene match: 6. Germline assignment: CDR1 SQVTM and CDR2 ANQGSEA. This CDR3 has 12 amino acids.

This clonotype has only a few counts. The rearrangement links TRBV6-5 to TRBJ2-7; 9 nucleotides align to TRBD1. The V gene end was trimmed by 6 bases and the J gene end by 6 bases; junction bases not matched to a gene: 3. CDR3 size: 12 residues. Germline V gene lookup returns CDR1 MNHEY and CDR2 SVGAGI. DNA for the CDR3: TGTGCCAGCAGCGGGGACAGGGCCGAGCAGTACTTC. This translates into CASSGDRAEQYF.

The sample holds a few counts of this clonotype. J is TRBJ1-2 and V is TRBV6-1; a possible D gene is TRBD1 (5 bases). Germline CDR1 and CDR2: MNHNS and SASEGT. V lost 7 bases and J 4 bases, leaving 13 bases between the germline ends. This CDR3 is 13 amino acids long. DNA of the CDR3: TGTGCCAGCACGCCTACCGGGGGCTATGGCTACACCTTC. Protein product: CASTPTGGYGYTF.